The 6 T cell receptor beta chains below come from one sample, sequenced in a study of T-cell memory formation after mild COVID-19. TCRdb re-analysed the 5' RACE reads in MiXCR, keeping a single row per CDR3 protein. Here the sample spans more than 75,000 distinct CDR3 sequences, more than 20% being singletons. Sequencing used PBMCs or a T cell subset sorted from them (not recorded which). The receptors originated from a man between 18 and 35 years old who had mild COVID-19 (a few samples of this study predate the infection). Cell type and time point are not known.

V usage is TRBV5-5 and J usage is TRBJ2-7; weak D call: TRBD1 (8 bases). The germline gives CDR1 SGHKS, CDR2 YYEKEE (reference sequence). V was cut by 7 bases and J by 7 bases, with 21 bases left in between. The CDR3 has 14 residues. The CDR3 sequence is CASAPGQGGEEQYF. The DNA of the CDR3 is TGTGCCAGCGCACCTGGACAGGGAGGGGAAGAGCAGTACTTC.

The chain couples TRBV9 to TRBJ2-7, with D tentatively TRBD1 (6 bases). Between the trimmed V and J ends, which lost 3 bases and 5 bases, there was a span of 15 bases. The CDR3 sequence is 14 residues long. Germline lookup yields CDR1 SGDLS and CDR2 YYNGEE. The CDR3: CASSEQGLSHEQYF. CDR3 nucleotide sequence: TGTGCCAGCAGCGAACAGGGTCTCAGCCACGAGCAGTACTTC. Combining the CDR3 with reference TRBV9 and TRBJ2-7 gives the whole variable domain DSGVTQTPKHLITATGQRVTLRCSPRSGDLSVYWYQQSLDQGLQFLIQYYNGEERAKGNILERFSAQQFPDLHSELNLSSLELGDSALYFCASSEQGLSHEQYFGPGTRLTVT.

Ten or more counts support this clonotype. The rearrangement joins TRBV6-1 to TRBJ2-5; TRBD2 agrees at 12 bases. This CDR3 has 15 amino acids. Per the germline V gene, CDR1 is MNHNS and CDR2 is SASEGT. The V gene end was trimmed by 6 bases and the J gene end by 4 bases; junction bases not matched to a gene: 6. CDR3 sequence (DNA): TGTGCCAGCAGCGAACTAGCGGGGGGATCAGAGACCCAGTACTTC. Its translation: CASSELAGGSETQYF.

Ten or more counts support this clonotype. CDR3 nucleotides: TGCAGTCCCCGGGACAAAACTGACTATACGCAGTATTTT. This codes for CSPRDKTDYTQYF. This rearrangement joins TRBV20-1 to TRBJ2-3; D might be TRBD1 (6 bases). Germline CDR1 and CDR2: DFQATT and SNEGSKA (reference sequence). Trimming removed 8 bases at V and 7 bases at J, with 19 bases between. The CDR3 is 13 amino acids.

The V gene is TRBV4-2, the J gene TRBJ1-5; D remains unclear. V gave up 5 bases and J gave up 0 bases, with 20 bases separating them. Germline CDR1 reads LGHNA; CDR2 reads YNFKEQ. CDR3 length: 18 amino acids. CDR3 coding DNA: TGTGCCAGCAGCTACGGGAGGAACGGATTATATAGCAATCAGCCCCAGCATTTT. It codes for CASSYGRNGLYSNQPQHF.

The DNA for the CDR3 is TGTGCCAGCAGAAATCTAGCGCGGCTCACAGATACGCAGTATTTT. Its protein is CASRNLARLTDTQYF. This rearrangement joins TRBV7-9 to TRBJ2-3; a weak D match, TRBD2 (6 bases). The CDR3 totals 15 residues. Germline CDR1 and CDR2: SEHNR and FQNEAQ (reference sequence). V dropped 6 bases and J dropped 2 bases, with 15 bases sitting between them.